The 17 T cell receptor beta chains reported below all come from one sample, sequenced in a study of CD8+CD57+ T cells in acquired aplastic anemia. Template material for TCR beta VDJ and CDR3 profiling consisted of genomic DNA. Each CDR3 protein gets one entry after TCRdb re-called the reads with MiXCR. The sample lists some 68,000 distinct CDR3 sequences; 54% were seen once. Specimen: sorted CD4+, CD8+, or CD8+CD57+ T cells (not recorded which) from PBMCs. The source is a human donor in good health, serving as a control.

In this sample, this clonotype turned up many times. The V call is TRBV14, the J call TRBJ2-7; 10 bases are a match to TRBD2. After removal of 4 bases from V and 2 bases from J, the junction contained 5 bases not matched to a gene. Looked up from germline, CDR1 is SGHDN and CDR2 is FVKESK. The CDR3 has 15 amino acids. CDR3 sequence reads: CASSPQAGGPYEQYF. In DNA form, the CDR3 reads TGTGCCAGCAGCCCTCAAGCGGGGGGGCCCTACGAGCAGTACTTC.

J is TRBJ2-7 and V is TRBV7-9; D unresolved. CDR3 length: 12 amino acids. From germline, CDR1 is SEHNR and CDR2 FQNEAQ (reference sequence). Between the trimmed V and J ends, which lost 3 bases and 4 bases, there was a span of 7 bases. CDR3 nucleotides: TGTGCCAGCAGCTTTCACGGGTACGAGCAGTACTTC. Translating gives CASSFHGYEQYF.

The chain couples TRBV7-6 to TRBJ1-1, with D perhaps matching TRBD1 (5 bases). Germline V lookup: CDR1 SGHVS, CDR2 FNYEAQ. This CDR3 spans 14 amino acids. V was shortened by 2 bases and J by 5 bases, with 12 bases between the two germline ends. CDR3: CASSLTGEGTEAFF. The CDR3 region has the DNA TGTGCCAGCAGCTTAACGGGGGAGGGGACTGAAGCTTTCTTT.

The chain combines TRBV7-8 with TRBJ2-5; the D call may be TRBD1 or TRBD2 (6 bases each). CDR1 is SGHVS and CDR2 is FQNEAQ in the germline V gene. The CDR3 contains 17 residues. V dropped 2 bases and J dropped 2 bases, with 18 bases sitting between them. As DNA, the CDR3 is TGTGCCAGCAGCTTAAGCAGGGGTGGGGGGCAGCAAGAGACCCAGTACTTC. This sequence encodes CASSLSRGGGQQETQYF.

In its sample, this clonotype was seen many times. The chain is built from TRBV7-8 and TRBJ2-1; 11 bases match TRBD2. There are 15 residues in the CDR3. V gave up 3 bases and J gave up 2 bases; unmatched junction bases: 0. Germline V gives CDR1 SGHVS, CDR2 FQNEAQ. DNA of the CDR3: TGTGCCAGCAGCTTGGGACTAGCGGCCTACAATGAGCAGTTCTTC. It encodes CASSLGLAAYNEQFF.

Worth noting for this clonotype: At one end, the junction sequence differs from germline, possibly due to a read error. The chain combines TRBV25-1 with TRBJ1-2, with 12 nucleotides matching TRBD1. The CDR3 length is 17 residues. Germline V CDR1 and CDR2: MGHDK, SYGVNS. In DNA form, the CDR3 reads TGCGCCAGCAGCGGGGGACAGGGGGCCTATCTCAGCTATGGCTACACCTTC. Protein product: CASSGGQGAYLSYGYTF.

This clonotype was seen just once. The rearrangement uses TRBV29-1 and TRBJ1-2; 8 bases match TRBD1. Germline trimming cut 7 bases from V and 4 bases from J; bases unmatched to any gene: 14. This CDR3 is built from 15 residues. Per the germline V gene, CDR1 is SQVTM and CDR2 is ANQGSEA. CDR3 region: CSAERLDREGYGYTF. DNA for the CDR3: TGCAGCGCCGAGAGGTTGGACAGGGAAGGCTATGGCTACACCTTC.

This rearrangement joins TRBV29-1 to TRBJ1-2, with D perhaps matching TRBD1 (5 bases). V was pared by 4 bases and J by 8 bases, with 14 bases between. CDR3 length: 12 residues. The germline CDR1 and CDR2 sequences are SQVTM and ANQGSEA. CDR3 coding DNA: TGCAGCGTTGTTAGGGGAGGGAGAGGCTACACCTTC. Residues: CSVVRGGRGYTF.

V gene TRBV6-1 combines with J gene TRBJ2-1, with TRBD1 identical over 9 bases. With V trimmed by 9 bases and J by 10 bases, 13 bases remained unmatched. The CDR3 runs 14 residues. The germline V gene has CDR1 MNHNS and CDR2 SASEGT. The DNA of the CDR3 is TGTGCCAGTGGACAGGGGAACTCCTACAGCGAGCAGTTCTTC. Protein sequence: CASGQGNSYSEQFF.

J is TRBJ1-2 and V is TRBV19; tentative D call: TRBD1 (5 bases). The CDR3 loop spans 15 amino acids. Trimming removed 5 bases at V and 5 bases at J, with 18 bases between. The germline V gene encodes CDR1 LNHDA and CDR2 SQIVND (reference sequence). CDR3 nucleotide sequence: TGTGCCAGTAGTGCTGGGTCAGGGTTTTGGTATGGCTACACCTTC. Translation: CASSAGSGFWYGYTF. Combining the CDR3 with reference TRBV19 and TRBJ1-2 gives the whole variable domain DGGITQSPKYLFRKEGQNVTLSCEQNLNHDAMYWYRQDPGQGLRLIYYSQIVNDFQKGDIAEGYSVSREKKESFPLTVTSAQKNPTAFYLCASSAGSGFWYGYTFGSGTRLTVV.

The CDR3 bases are TGCACCGGAGGGACTAGCGGCTCTACGCAGTATTTT. Translating it yields CTGGTSGSTQYF. This chain joins TRBV20-1 and TRBJ2-3; 11 positions agree with TRBD2. The length of the CDR3 is 12 residues. CDR1 and CDR2 (germline): DFQATT, SNEGSKA (reference sequence).

This clonotype has a count of ten or more. As DNA, the CDR3 is TGTGCCAGTAGTAAGCGGAACCTAGCGGGTGGCCTTCATGAGCAGTTCTTC. It is translated as CASSKRNLAGGLHEQFF. This chain uses TRBV19 with TRBJ2-1; TRBD2 agrees at 8 bases. There are 17 residues in the CDR3. Germline V gives CDR1 LNHDA, CDR2 SQIVND (reference sequence). Germline trimming cut 4 bases from V and 8 bases from J; bases unmatched to any gene: 16.

Concerning this clonotype: A junction boundary mismatches the germline segment, possibly from a read error. The genes are TRBV30 and TRBJ2-1; D is unclear. CDR1 and CDR2 from the germline V gene are GTSNPN and SVGIG (reference sequence). The CDR3 contains 14 residues. CDR3 region: CAWSWARTHNEQSF. The CDR3 DNA reads as TGTGCCTGGAGCTGGGCTAGGACGCACAATGAGCAGTCCTTC. Drawing the rest from reference TRBV30 and TRBJ2-1, the complete variable domain is SQTIHQWPATLVQPVGSPLSLECTVEGTSNPNLYWYRQAAGRGLQLLFYSVGIGQISSEVPQNLSASRPQDRQFILSSKKLLLSDSGFYLCAWSWARTHNEQSFGPGTRLTVL.

This clonotype was seen ten or more times. CDR3 loop: CASSQRTSATQETQYF. CDR3 coding DNA: TGTGCCAGCAGCCAGAGGACTAGCGCGACCCAAGAGACCCAGTACTTC. The V gene is TRBV7-9, the J gene TRBJ2-5, with 9 positions matching TRBD2. The CDR3 runs 16 residues. Germline CDR1 reads SEHNR; CDR2 reads FQNEAQ (reference sequence). Germline trimming cut 5 bases from V and 1 base from J; bases unmatched to any gene: 8.

This clonotype appeared many times. J is TRBJ1-1 and V is TRBV27; D may be TRBD1 (6 bases). V was pared by 5 bases and J by 9 bases, with 19 bases between. Germline assignment: CDR1 MNHEY and CDR2 SMNVEV (reference sequence). This CDR3 has 14 residues. In DNA form, the CDR3 reads TGTGCCAGCAGTGCTACCGTGTCGGACAGTAAAGCTTTCTTT. This translates into CASSATVSDSKAFF.

This clonotype was seen just once. V usage is TRBV7-3 and J usage is TRBJ2-1; D is uncertain. The CDR3 has 10 amino acids. V was trimmed by 4 bases and J by 10 bases, leaving 5 bases between them. In germline, CDR1 is SGHTA, CDR2 FQGTGA. CDR3 residues: CASSSSEQFF. Here the CDR3 DNA reads TGTGCCAGCAGCTCCTCCGAGCAGTTCTTC.

About this clonotype: Possible read error: a much larger clone is one base away. The chain joins TRBV6-1 to TRBJ2-2; TRBD1 or TRBD2 may be the D gene (5 bases each). This CDR3 contains 15 residues. Germline CDR1 is MNHNS and CDR2 is SASEGT. The DNA for the CDR3 is TGTGCCAGCAAGACAGTCTGGCATGGAACCGGGGAGCTGCTTTTT. It specifies CASKTVWHGTGELLF.